This TCR beta chain was obtained from a study of cytomegalovirus exposure and HLA in healthy donors. Germline V gives CDR1 SGHRS, CDR2 YFSETQ. The CDR3 covers 17 residues. Trimming took off 5 bases at V and 0 bases at J, with 18 bases between the two ends. Study-wide results and caveats: The classifier, whose performance was assessed in both the original and validation cohorts, reportedly diagnosed cytomegalovirus status with high specificity and sensitivity.

Both 60 Vbeta primers and 13 Jbeta primers went into the PCR. Profiled with immunoSEQ multiplex PCR; TCRdb holds only in-frame clones, not every one. The sample data list around 44,000 clones. Turning to this clone: Its antigen is currently unknown.

The sample consisted of PBMCs. This clonotype originated in a male donor in good health and CMV-seropositive. The gene calls are TRBV5-1 and TRBJ2-1, with a possible D match to TRBD1 (6 bases). CDR3 nucleotides: TGCGCCAGCAGACCCTACAGGGTTAAGGGCTCCTACAATGAGCAGTTCTTC. This gives the protein CASRPYRVKGSYNEQFF.